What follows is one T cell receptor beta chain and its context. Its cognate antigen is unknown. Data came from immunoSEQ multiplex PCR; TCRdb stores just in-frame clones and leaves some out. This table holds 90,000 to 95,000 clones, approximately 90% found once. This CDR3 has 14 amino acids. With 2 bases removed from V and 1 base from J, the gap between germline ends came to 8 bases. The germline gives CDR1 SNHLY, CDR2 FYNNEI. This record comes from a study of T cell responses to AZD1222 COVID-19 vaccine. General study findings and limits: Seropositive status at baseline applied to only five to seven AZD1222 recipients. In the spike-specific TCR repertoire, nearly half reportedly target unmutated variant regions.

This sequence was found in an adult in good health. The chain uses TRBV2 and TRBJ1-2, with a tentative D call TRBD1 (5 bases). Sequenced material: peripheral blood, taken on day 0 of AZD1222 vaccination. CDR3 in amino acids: CASSELGDNYGYTF. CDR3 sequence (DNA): TGTGCCAGCAGTGAATTGGGGGATAACTATGGCTACACCTTC.